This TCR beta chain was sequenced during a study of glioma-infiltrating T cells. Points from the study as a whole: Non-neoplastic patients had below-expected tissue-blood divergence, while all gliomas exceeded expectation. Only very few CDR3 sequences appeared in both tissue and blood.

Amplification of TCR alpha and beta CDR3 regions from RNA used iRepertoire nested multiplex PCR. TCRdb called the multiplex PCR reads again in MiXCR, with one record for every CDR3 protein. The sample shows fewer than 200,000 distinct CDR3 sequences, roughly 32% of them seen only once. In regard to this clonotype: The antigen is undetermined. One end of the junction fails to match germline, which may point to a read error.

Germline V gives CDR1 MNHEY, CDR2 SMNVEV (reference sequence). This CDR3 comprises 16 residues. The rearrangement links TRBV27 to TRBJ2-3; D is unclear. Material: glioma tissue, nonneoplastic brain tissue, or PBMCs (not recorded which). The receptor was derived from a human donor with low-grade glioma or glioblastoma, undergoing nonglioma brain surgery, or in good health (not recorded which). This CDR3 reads CASSNPAGVGTDKQYF. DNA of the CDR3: TGTGCCAGCAGTAACCCCGCAGGAGTGGGCACAGATAAGCAGTATTTT.